The source of this T cell receptor (beta chain) is a study of CD8+ T cells in alopecia areata. Whole-study results and caveats: Alopecia totalis/universalis scalp especially showed more expanded CD8+ clones than normal scalp.

Concerning this clone: The antigen is not known. Other DNA sequences in the same sample also yield this CDR3.

Investigators isolated RNA and reverse transcribed it into cDNA to act as the sequencing template. The table came from immunoSEQ multiplex PCR; TCRdb's copy has only in-frame clones and leaves some out. The sample lists 250,000 or so clones, about 68% occurring once. The CDR3 is 14 amino acids. Germline V gene sequence: CDR1 SGHVS, CDR2 FQNEAQ. The ends were cut back, 1 base at V and 5 bases at J, with 10 bases in the middle. The material sequenced was CD4+ T cells sorted from blood, taken at week 0. The TCR sequence derives from a human donor with alopecia areata. The chain is built from TRBV7-8 and TRBJ2-3, with D possibly matching TRBD1 (6 bases). This CDR3 reads CASSLEGRGDTQYF. In DNA, the CDR3 is TGTGCCAGCAGCTTAGAAGGCAGGGGAGATACGCAGTATTTT.